This record concerns one T cell receptor (beta chain) sequence. The antigen is unknown. This sample stems from a study of OX40 agonist ivuxolimab in advanced cancers. Study-wide background: Each dose-escalation patient presented with hepatocellular carcinoma, melanoma, renal cell or head and neck cancer.

Profiled with immunoSEQ multiplex PCR; TCRdb holds only in-frame clones, not every one. The sample yields 60,000 to 75,000 clones, almost 95% seen once. Trimming cost V 7 bases and J 7 bases; bases outside gene matches: 7. The CDR3 runs 12 residues. Per the germline V gene, CDR1 is SEHNR and CDR2 is FQNEAQ (reference sequence). The sampling schedule covered blood at baseline, cycle 4 day 1, and cycle 7 day 1. The study's findings and limits: Antigen specificity of clonally expanded peripheral T cells was not established.

The sequences come from CD4+ or CD8+ T cells sorted from blood, collected in a trial of the OX40 agonist ivuxolimab. The V call is TRBV7-9, the J call TRBJ2-7; 7 bases line up with TRBD1. The origin of this receptor is an adult with an advanced solid tumor such as melanoma, head and neck, liver or kidney cancer. The chain's CDR3 is CASIGTVGEQYF. CDR3 sequence (DNA): TGTGCCAGCATTGGGACAGTAGGTGAGCAGTACTTC.